This note documents a single T cell receptor (beta chain) sequence. Its antigen remains unknown. This sample stems from a study of T cells after yellow fever vaccination. General study points: Post-booster samples contained most primary-vaccination clones (approximately 97% CD4, around 90% CD8).

TCRdb independently ran MiXCR on the 5' RACE reads; one entry per CDR3 protein. The sample records roughly 520,000 distinct CDR3 sequences, 21% being singletons. The TCR originated in a man in his late teens or twenties who received the YFV17D yellow fever vaccine. The input for sequencing was PBMCs, taken around 3 weeks after the first yellow fever vaccination.

CDR3 amino acids: CASSLAASGVTDTQYF. CDR3 nucleotides: TGTGCCAGCAGCTTGGCGGCTAGCGGGGTCACAGATACGCAGTATTTT. The chain combines TRBV5-8 with TRBJ2-3; 9 bases match TRBD2. CDR1 and CDR2 from the germline V gene are SGHTS and YDEGEE. V lost 0 bases to trimming and J lost 2 bases; unmatched junction nucleotides: 4. The CDR3 runs to 16 residues. Supplemented by reference TRBV5-8 and TRBJ2-3, the full variable domain reads EAGVTQSPTHLIKTRGQQATLRCSPISGHTSVYWYQQALGLGLQFLLWYDEGEERNRGNFPPRFSGRQFPNYSSELNVNALELEDSALYLCASSLAASGVTDTQYFGPGTRLTVL.